This paragraph reports one TCR beta chain. Its antigen is not known. The data stem from a study of T-cell memory formation after mild COVID-19. Points from the study as a whole: Largely, contracting CD4+ clones fell within CM and EM, and contracting CD8+ clones within EMRA. What remained unconfirmed was the SARS-CoV-2 specificity of second-wave clones peaking on day 37. Contracting clones from day 15 to 85 showed balanced CD4/CD8; later expanders favored CD4+.

CDR1 SGHRS and CDR2 YFSETQ come from the germline V gene. The CDR3 has 14 amino acids. Trimming cost V 4 bases and J 2 bases; bases outside gene matches: 5. TCRdb re-called the 5' RACE reads with MiXCR, one entry per CDR3 protein. Of 150,000 to 200,000 distinct CDR3 sequences listed, 11% are singletons. The source is a man between 18 and 35 years old who had mild COVID-19 (a few samples of this study predate the infection). Cell type and time point are not known. The sequencing input was PBMCs or a T cell subset sorted from them (not recorded which). V and J are TRBV5-1 and TRBJ1-1; TRBD1 aligns across 7 bases. In DNA, the CDR3 is TGCGCCAGCAGCCCTTGGACAGGAAACACTGAAGCTTTCTTT. Translating it yields CASSPWTGNTEAFF. The full variable domain, its missing parts supplied by reference TRBV5-1 and TRBJ1-1, is KAGVTQTPRYLIKTRGQQVTLSCSPISGHRSVSWYQQTPGQGLQFLFEYFSETQRNKGNFPGRFSGRQFSNSRSEMNVSTLELGDSALYLCASSPWTGNTEAFFGQGTRLTVV.